These T cell receptor beta chains were read from a single sample in a study of shared clonotypes between healthy human individuals. The table came from immunoSEQ multiplex PCR; TCRdb's copy has only in-frame clones and leaves some out. The sample carries over a million clones, approximately 97% recorded once. The sample was naive CD4+ T cells sorted from blood. Receptor source: a man aged 30 to 39 in good health. CDR3s include the opening cysteine and the closing phenylalanine or tryptophan.

>TRBJ2-3|TRBV28
CASSLFSVTDTQYF
>TRBJ2-7|TRBV7-2
CASSLVPRPGYYEQYF
>TRBJ1-5|TRBV2
CASNTGDSNQPQHF
>TRBJ2-3|TRBV19
CASGAGEWPPHTDTQYF
>TRBJ2-3|TRBV14
CASSQLVEDTQYF
>TRBJ1-1|TRBV5-1
CASSLIPGQGATFF
>TRBJ2-7|TRBV5-4
CASSAPGGLSEQYF
>TRBJ1-1|TRBV5-4
CASSLGLGRAGKTEAFF
>TRBJ2-2|TRBV29-1
CSVKPRLAANTGELFF
>TRBJ2-7|TRBV11-2
CASSFLQEQGLYEQYF
>TRBJ2-3|TRBV11-2
CASSFRGTTDTQYF
>TRBJ2-1|TRBV6-5
CASSSPGHWGNEQFF
>TRBJ2-7|TRBV4-1
CASSQFPAGSSYEQYF
>TRBJ2-5|TRBV7-9
CASSPSRRAWETQYF
>TRBJ2-7|TRBV6-6
CASSLQRPYEQYF
>TRBJ1-1|TRBV18
CASSPPQDTEAFF
>TRBJ2-1|TRBV5-4
CASSLSLAGANEQFF
>TRBJ1-1|TRBV4-1
CASSRGEGGGIEAFF